Sequencing of this T cell receptor (beta chain) was carried out in a study of cytomegalovirus exposure and HLA in healthy donors. This PCR relied on a set of 60 Vbeta primers and 13 Jbeta primers. Clones were sequenced by immunoSEQ multiplex PCR, and TCRdb holds only the in-frame ones, with some missing. The sample has about 170,000 clones; approximately 71% are singletons. The sequence was obtained from a woman younger than 30 in good health and CMV-seropositive. The specimen was PBMCs.

The chain's CDR3 is CASSLGDRGFYEQYF. In DNA, the CDR3 is TGCGCCAGCAGCTTGGGGGACAGGGGCTTCTACGAGCAGTACTTC. This chain uses TRBV5-1 with TRBJ2-7; 10 bases line up with TRBD1. Germline CDR1 SGHRS, CDR2 YFSETQ. The ends lost 0 bases at V and 3 bases at J; junction bases unmatched: 3. This CDR3 region has 15 residues.